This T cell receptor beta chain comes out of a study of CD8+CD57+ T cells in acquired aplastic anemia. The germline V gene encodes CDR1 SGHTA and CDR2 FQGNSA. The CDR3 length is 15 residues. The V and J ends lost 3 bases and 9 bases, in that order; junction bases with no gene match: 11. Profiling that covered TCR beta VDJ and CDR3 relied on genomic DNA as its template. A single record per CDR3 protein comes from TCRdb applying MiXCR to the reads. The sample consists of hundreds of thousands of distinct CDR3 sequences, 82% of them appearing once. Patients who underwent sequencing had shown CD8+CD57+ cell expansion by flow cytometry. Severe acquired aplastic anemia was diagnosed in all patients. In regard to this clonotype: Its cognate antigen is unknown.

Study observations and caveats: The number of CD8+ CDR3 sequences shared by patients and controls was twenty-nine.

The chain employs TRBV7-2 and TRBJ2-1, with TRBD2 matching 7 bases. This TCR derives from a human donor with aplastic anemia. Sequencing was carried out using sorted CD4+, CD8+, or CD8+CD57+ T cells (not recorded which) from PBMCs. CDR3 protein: CASSFAGVPFTEQFF. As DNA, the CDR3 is TGTGCCAGCAGCTTCGCGGGAGTCCCTTTTACTGAGCAGTTCTTC.